This T cell receptor beta chain was documented in a study of T cells in Graves' hyperthyroidism and ophthalmopathy. Notes on the study in general: The model made its ophthalmopathy prediction, and onset followed a median around 6.5 months later. Most clonotypes expanded in thyroid above 0.001 were likewise present in blood.

CDR3 size: 13 residues. Germline loops: CDR1 MNHEY, CDR2 SMNVEV (reference sequence). V lost 2 bases and J 1 base, leaving 5 bases between the germline ends. Amplification targeted TCR beta CDR3 regions from RNA transcripts. Carried out on the TCR CDR3, a first-round RT-PCR used the HTBI primer set. Each CDR3 protein gets one entry after TCRdb re-called the multiplex PCR reads with MiXCR. The sample holds about 410,000 distinct CDR3 sequences, around 15% seen once. Uncontrolled infections, other autoimmune diseases, pregnancy or lactation led to exclusion of patients. There are many counts of this clonotype. Its specificity is not known.

The sample was blood. The V and J genes are TRBV27 and TRBJ1-2; TRBD1 is a possible D gene (5 bases). The receptor was isolated from a woman aged 25 to 39 with Graves' ophthalmopathy. CDR3 sequence: CASSLGHNYGYTF. Here the CDR3 DNA reads TGTGCCAGCAGTTTAGGACATAACTATGGCTACACCTTC.